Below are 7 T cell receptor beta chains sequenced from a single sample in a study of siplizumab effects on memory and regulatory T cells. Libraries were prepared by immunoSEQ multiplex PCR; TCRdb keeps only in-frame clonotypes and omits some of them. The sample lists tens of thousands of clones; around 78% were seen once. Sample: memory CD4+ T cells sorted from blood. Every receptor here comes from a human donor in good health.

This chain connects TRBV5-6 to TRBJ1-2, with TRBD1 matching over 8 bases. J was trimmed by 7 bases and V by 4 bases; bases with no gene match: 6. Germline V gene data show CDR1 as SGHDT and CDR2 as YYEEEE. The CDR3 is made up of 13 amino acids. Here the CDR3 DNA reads TGTGCCAGCAGCCAGGGGGCGCGCTCTGGCTACACCTTC. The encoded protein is CASSQGARSGYTF.

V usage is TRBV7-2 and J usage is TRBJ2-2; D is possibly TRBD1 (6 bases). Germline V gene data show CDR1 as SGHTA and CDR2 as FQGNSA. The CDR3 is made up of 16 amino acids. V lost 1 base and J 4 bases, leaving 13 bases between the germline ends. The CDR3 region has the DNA TGTGCCAGCAGCTTAGAAGACAGGCTGAGCACCGGGGAGCTGTTTTTT. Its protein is CASSLEDRLSTGELFF.

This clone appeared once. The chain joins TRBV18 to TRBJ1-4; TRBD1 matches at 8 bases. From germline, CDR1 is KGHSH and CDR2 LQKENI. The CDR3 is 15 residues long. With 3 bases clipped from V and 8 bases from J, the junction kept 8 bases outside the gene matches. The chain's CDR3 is CASSPTTGGGEKLFF. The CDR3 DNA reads TGTGCCAGCTCACCGACAACAGGGGGGGGCGAAAAACTGTTTTTT.

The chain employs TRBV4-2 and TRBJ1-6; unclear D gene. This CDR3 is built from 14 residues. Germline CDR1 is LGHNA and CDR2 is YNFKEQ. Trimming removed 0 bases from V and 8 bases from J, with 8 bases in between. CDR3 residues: CASSQDIDYSPLHF. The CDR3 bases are TGTGCCAGCAGCCAAGATATCGACTATTCACCCCTCCACTTT.

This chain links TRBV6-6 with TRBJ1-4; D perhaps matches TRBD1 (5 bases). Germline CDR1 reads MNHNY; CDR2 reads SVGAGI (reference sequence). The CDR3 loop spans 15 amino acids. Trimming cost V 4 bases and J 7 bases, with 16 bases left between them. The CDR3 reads CASSLIGRDGEKLFF. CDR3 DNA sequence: TGTGCCAGCAGTTTAATAGGCAGGGACGGTGAAAAACTGTTTTTT.

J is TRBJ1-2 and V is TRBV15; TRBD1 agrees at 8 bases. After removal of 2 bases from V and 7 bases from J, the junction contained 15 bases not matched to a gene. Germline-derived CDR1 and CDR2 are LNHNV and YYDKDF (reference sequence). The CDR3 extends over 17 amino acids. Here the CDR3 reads CATSRTLETGVESGYTF. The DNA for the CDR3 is TGTGCCACCAGCAGAACGTTAGAGACAGGGGTCGAGAGTGGCTACACCTTC.

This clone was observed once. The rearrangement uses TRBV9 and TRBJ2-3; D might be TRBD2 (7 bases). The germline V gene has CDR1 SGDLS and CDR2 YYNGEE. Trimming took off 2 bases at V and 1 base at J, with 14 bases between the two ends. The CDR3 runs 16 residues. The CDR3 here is CASSVGLGGGTDTQYF. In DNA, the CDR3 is TGTGCCAGCAGCGTCGGGCTAGGGGGGGGCACAGATACGCAGTATTTT.